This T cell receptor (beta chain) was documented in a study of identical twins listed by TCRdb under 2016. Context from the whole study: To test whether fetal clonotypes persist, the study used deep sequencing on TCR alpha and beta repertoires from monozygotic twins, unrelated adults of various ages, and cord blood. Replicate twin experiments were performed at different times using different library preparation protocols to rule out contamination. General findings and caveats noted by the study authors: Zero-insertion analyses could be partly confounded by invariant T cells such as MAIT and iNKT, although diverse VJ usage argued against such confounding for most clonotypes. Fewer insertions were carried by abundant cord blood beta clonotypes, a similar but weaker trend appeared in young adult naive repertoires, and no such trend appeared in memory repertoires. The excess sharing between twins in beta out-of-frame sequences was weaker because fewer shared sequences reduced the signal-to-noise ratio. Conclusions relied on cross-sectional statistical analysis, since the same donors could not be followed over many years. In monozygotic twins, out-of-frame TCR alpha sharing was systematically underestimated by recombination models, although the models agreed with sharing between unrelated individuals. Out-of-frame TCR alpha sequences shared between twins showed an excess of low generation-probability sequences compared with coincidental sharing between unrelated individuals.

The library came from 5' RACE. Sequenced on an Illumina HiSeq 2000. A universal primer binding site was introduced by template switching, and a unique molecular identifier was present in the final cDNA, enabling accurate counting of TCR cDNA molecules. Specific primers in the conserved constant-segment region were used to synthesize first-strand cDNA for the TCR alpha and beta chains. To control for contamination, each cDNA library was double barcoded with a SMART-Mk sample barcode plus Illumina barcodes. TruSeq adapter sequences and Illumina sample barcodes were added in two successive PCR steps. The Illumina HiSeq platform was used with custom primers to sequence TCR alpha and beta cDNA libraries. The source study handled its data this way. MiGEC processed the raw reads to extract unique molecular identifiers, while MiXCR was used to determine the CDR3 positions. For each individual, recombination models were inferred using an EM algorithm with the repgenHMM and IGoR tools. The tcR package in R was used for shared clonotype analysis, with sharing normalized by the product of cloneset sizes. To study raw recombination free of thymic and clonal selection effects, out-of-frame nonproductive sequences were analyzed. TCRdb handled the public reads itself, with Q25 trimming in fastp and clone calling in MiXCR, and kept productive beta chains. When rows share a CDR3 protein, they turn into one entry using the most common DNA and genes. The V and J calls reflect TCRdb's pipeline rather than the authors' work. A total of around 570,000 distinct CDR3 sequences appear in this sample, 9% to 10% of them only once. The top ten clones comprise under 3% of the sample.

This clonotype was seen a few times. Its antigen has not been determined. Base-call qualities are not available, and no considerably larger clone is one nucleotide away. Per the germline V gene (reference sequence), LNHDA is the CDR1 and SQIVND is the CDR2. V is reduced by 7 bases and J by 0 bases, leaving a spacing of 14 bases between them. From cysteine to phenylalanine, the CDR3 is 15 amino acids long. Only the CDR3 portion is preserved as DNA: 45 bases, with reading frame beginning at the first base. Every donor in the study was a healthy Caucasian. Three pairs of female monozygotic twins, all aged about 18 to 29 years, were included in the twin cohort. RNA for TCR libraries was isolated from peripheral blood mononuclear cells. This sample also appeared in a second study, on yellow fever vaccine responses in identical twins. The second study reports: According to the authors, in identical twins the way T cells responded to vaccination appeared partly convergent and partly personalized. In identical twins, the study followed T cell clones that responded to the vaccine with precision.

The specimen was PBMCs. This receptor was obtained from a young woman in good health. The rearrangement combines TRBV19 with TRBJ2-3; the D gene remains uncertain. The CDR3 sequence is CASNSYRLSTDTQYF. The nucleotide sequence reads TGTGCCAGTAACTCCTACCGCCTCAGCACAGATACGCAGTATTTT.